This entry lists 13 T cell receptor beta chains sequenced from one sample in a study of T cells in Graves' hyperthyroidism and ophthalmopathy. Amplification of TCR beta CDR3 regions used RNA as the template. Initially, a first-round RT-PCR of the TCR CDR3 employed the HTBI primer set. TCRdb re-called the multiplex PCR reads with MiXCR, one entry per CDR3 protein. The table records about 420,000 distinct CDR3 sequences, 15% to 19% of them present only once. The source material was blood. Receptor source: a young woman with Graves' hyperthyroidism.

This clonotype showed up many times. The chain employs TRBV3-1 and TRBJ2-5; the D is unclear. There are 13 residues in the CDR3. The germline gives CDR1 LGHDT, CDR2 YNNKEL (reference sequence). The V end lost 4 bases, the J end lost 5 bases, and 11 bases lay between the germline ends. The CDR3 protein is CASSPLLRETQYF. The CDR3 DNA reads TGTGCCAGCAGCCCTCTTCTTCGGGAGACCCAGTACTTC.

This clonotype was seen ten or more times. CDR3 bases: TGCGCCAGCAGCTTGAGCCGACAGGGCTACGAGCAGTACTTC. Protein: CASSLSRQGYEQYF. The rearrangement links TRBV5-1 to TRBJ2-7; the match to TRBD1 covers 7 bases. CDR3 length: 14 amino acids. J lost 3 bases, V lost 1 base, and 4 bases had no gene match. The V gene's germline CDR1 is SGHRS and CDR2 YFSETQ.

Many counts were recorded for this clonotype. As DNA, the CDR3 is TGTGCCACCAGCGCGGGCAGTAACTATGGCTACACCTTC. Its protein product is CATSAGSNYGYTF. J is TRBJ1-2 and V is TRBV15, with unresolved D. V was pared by 5 bases and J by 1 base, with 8 bases between. The CDR3 covers 13 residues. Germline CDR1 reads LNHNV; CDR2 reads YYDKDF (reference sequence).

This clonotype was seen at least ten times. The chain recombines TRBV5-6 with TRBJ1-1; TRBD1 might be the D (5 bases). The germline gives CDR1 SGHDT, CDR2 YYEEEE. This CDR3 is built from 15 residues. Trimming took 4 bases from V and 6 from J, leaving 19 bases between them. As DNA, the CDR3 is TGTGCCAGCAGCGTGGAGAGCGCAGGGTGGGCTGAAGCTTTCTTT. Translated: CASSVESAGWAEAFF.

This clonotype was found many times. The chain carries TRBV28 and TRBJ1-5; the D is unclear. Trimming stripped 6 bases from V and 0 bases from J, with 21 bases between. Germline assignment: CDR1 MDHEN and CDR2 SYDVKM. This CDR3 comprises 18 residues. The CDR3 coding sequence is TGTGCCAGCAGGCTGAAAGGGAGCAGGTTTTATAGCAATCAGCCCCAGCATTTT. It translates to CASRLKGSRFYSNQPQHF.

This clonotype came up many times. The chain recombines TRBV29-1 with TRBJ2-5; D not resolved. Trimming took off 4 bases at V and 3 bases at J, with 6 bases between the two ends. Germline V gene data show CDR1 as SQVTM and CDR2 as ANQGSEA. This CDR3 comprises 11 residues. The chain's CDR3 is CSVATEETQYF. The CDR3 bases are TGCAGCGTTGCGACGGAAGAGACCCAGTACTTC.

This clonotype was seen many times. The chain carries TRBV11-2 and TRBJ1-3; D is possibly TRBD1 (6 bases). The V gene lost 0 bases and the J gene lost 0 bases, with 12 bases spanning the gap. Per germline, CDR1 SGHAT and CDR2 FQNNGV. CDR3 size: 17 residues. The CDR3 sequence is CASSLERQAFSGNTIYF. DNA for the CDR3: TGTGCCAGCAGCTTAGAGAGACAGGCGTTCTCTGGAAACACCATATATTTT. Combining the CDR3 with reference TRBV11-2 and TRBJ1-3 gives the whole variable domain EAGVAQSPRYKIIEKRQSVAFWCNPISGHATLYWYQQILGQGPKLLIQFQNNGVVDDSQLPKDRFSAERLKGVDSTLKIQPAKLEDSAVYLCASSLERQAFSGNTIYFGEGSWLTVV.

This clonotype was seen repeatedly, ten times or more. The rearrangement links TRBV19 to TRBJ2-1; 7 bases are shared with TRBD2. CDR3 length equals 15 residues. CDR1 is LNHDA, CDR2 SQIVND, per germline (reference sequence). Unmatched junction bases numbered 1, after V lost 2 bases and J lost 0 bases. Here the CDR3 reads CASSILAVSYNEQFF. In nucleotides, the CDR3 is TGTGCCAGTAGTATACTAGCGGTCTCCTACAATGAGCAGTTCTTC.

This clonotype was seen at least ten times. J is TRBJ1-5 and V is TRBV18; D is undetermined. Germline CDR1 KGHSH, CDR2 LQKENI. The CDR3 sequence is 15 residues long. The ends were cut back, 3 bases at V and 2 bases at J, with 11 bases in the middle. This chain's CDR3 is CASSPVGYGNQPQHF. DNA of the CDR3: TGTGCCAGCTCACCGGTCGGGTATGGCAATCAGCCCCAGCATTTT.

This clonotype has ten or more counts. The chain employs TRBV12-3 or TRBV12-4 and TRBJ1-4; D is uncertain. The CDR3 has 15 amino acids. The V end was cut by 6 bases, the J end by 2 bases, with 13 bases between. The CDR3 DNA sequence: TGTGCCAGCAGACCTTTGGAATGGACTAATGAAAAACTGTTTTTT. It specifies CASRPLEWTNEKLFF.

This clonotype was seen ten or more times. The chain has TRBV30 and TRBJ1-6, with D uncertain. This CDR3 has 13 amino acids. CDR1 and CDR2 from the germline V gene are GTSNPN and SVGIG (reference sequence). V was pared by 0 bases and J by 7 bases, with 7 bases between. CDR3 region: CAWSVYGNSPLHF. As DNA, the CDR3 is TGTGCCTGGAGTGTCTACGGGAATTCACCCCTCCACTTT.

This clonotype was observed a few times. This sequence joins TRBV19 and TRBJ1-3, with D unresolved. Trimming left V 7 bases short and J 0 bases short, with 7 bases between. The CDR3 covers 13 residues. CDR1 LNHDA and CDR2 SQIVND come from the germline V gene (reference sequence). The CDR3 here is CASINRSGNTIYF. The CDR3 DNA reads TGTGCCAGTATAAACCGCTCTGGAAACACCATATATTTT.

This clonotype appeared many times. This chain connects TRBV14 to TRBJ2-2; D is unclear. Trimming shortened V by 1 base and J by 1 base, and 4 bases separated the two germline ends. Germline V CDR1 and CDR2: SGHDN, FVKESK. The CDR3 is 14 residues long. CDR3 residues: CASSQALNTGELFF. The DNA of the CDR3 is TGTGCCAGCAGCCAAGCCCTGAACACCGGGGAGCTGTTTTTT.